Listed below are T cell receptor beta chains from one sample, sequenced in a study of blood T cell repertoires in COVID-19. Sequencing used immunoSEQ multiplex PCR; TCRdb keeps in-frame clones, though not all of them. The table records roughly 90,000 clones, more than 70% of them present only once. Sequencing was carried out using peripheral blood. These TCRs come from a man aged 50-59 years with COVID-19, enrolled during active disease. The CDR3 runs from the conserved cysteine through the conserved F or W. D genes are given only for firm matches. Clone size is not always given. Where it is, it says once, few, many or a class for expanded clones.

d_call	j_call	v_call	clone_size	cdr3_nt	cdr3_aa
NA	TRBJ1-2	TRBV5-1	NA	TGCGCCAGCAGTGTAGCTAACTATGGCTACACCTTC	CASSVANYGYTF
NA	TRBJ1-6	TRBV2	NA	TGTGCCAGCAGTGAAGGGGAGTTTTCACCCCTCCACTTT	CASSEGEFSPLHF
NA	TRBJ1-6	TRBV15	NA	TGTGCCACCAGCAGAGCCGGCAGGGAAGGGTCACCCCTCCACTTT	CATSRAGREGSPLHF
TRBD1	TRBJ2-7	TRBV2	NA	TGTGCCAGCAGACGGACAGGCTACGAGCAGTACTTC	CASRRTGYEQYF
TRBD1	TRBJ1-2	TRBV18	NA	TGTGCCAGCTCAGCCTCACAGGGGAGGATCGGTGGCTACACCTTC	CASSASQGRIGGYTF
NA	TRBJ1-6	TRBV6-2/TRBV6-3	once	TGTGCCAGCAGCCCCCCGGCGGGTTCACCCCTCCACTTT	CASSPPAGSPLHF
TRBD2	TRBJ2-6	TRBV10-1	NA	TGCGCCAGCAGAGAACTAGCGGGGGGGCCGTCAGGGGCCAACGTCCTGACTTTC	CASRELAGGPSGANVLTF
NA	TRBJ1-3	TRBV10-2	once	TGCGCCAGCAGTGAGACTGGTGGAAACACCATATATTTT	CASSETGGNTIYF
NA	TRBJ1-6	TRBV2	NA	TGTGCCAGCAGTGTAGACATGAGTTCACCCCTCCACTTT	CASSVDMSSPLHF
NA	TRBJ1-2	TRBV6-1	once	TGTGCCAGCAGTTCACCGGGGATTAACTATGGCTACACCTTC	CASSSPGINYGYTF
NA	TRBJ1-2	TRBV6-5	once	TGTGCCAGCAGGACGGGGTTATACTATGGCTACACCTTC	CASRTGLYYGYTF
TRBD1	TRBJ2-6	TRBV7-3	once	TGTGCCAGCAGCTTAGGGACAGGGACCGGGGCCAACGTCCTGACTTTC	CASSLGTGTGANVLTF
TRBD1	TRBJ1-4	TRBV29-1	NA	TGCAGCGTTCGGAGGCAGGGGGGCGAAAAACTGTTTTTT	CSVRRQGGEKLFF
NA	TRBJ2-7	TRBV7-2	NA	TGTGCCAGCAGCGGACGACAGTTAGGAGGGAGGGAGCAGTACTTC	CASSGRQLGGREQYF
NA	TRBJ2-2	TRBV9	NA	TGTGCCAGCAGCGTAGGGGCCGGGACGAACACCGGGGAGCTGTTTTTT	CASSVGAGTNTGELFF
NA	TRBJ2-6	TRBV5-1	NA	TGCGCCAGCAGTCGCGGCGACTCTGGGGCCAACGTCCTGACTTTC	CASSRGDSGANVLTF
NA	TRBJ2-5	TRBV7-9	NA	TGTGCCAGCAACCCACTGCGGGACGGGTCCTTTTCGGAGACCCAGTACTTC	CASNPLRDGSFSETQYF
TRBD1	TRBJ1-1	TRBV9	NA	TGTGCCAGCAGCCGTGACAGGGGGAACACTGAAGCTTTCTTT	CASSRDRGNTEAFF
NA	TRBJ1-2	TRBV6-2/TRBV6-3	NA	TGTGCCAGCAGTTACGGTCAGACGGGTCACACCTTC	CASSYGQTGHTF
TRBD1	TRBJ1-1	TRBV7-2	NA	TGTGCCAGCAGCCCCCAGACAGGGCGGGGGAACACTGAAGCTTTCTTT	CASSPQTGRGNTEAFF
NA	TRBJ1-1	TRBV27	few	TGTGCCAGCAGTAGCAGGGGCGGTTGGACTGAAGCTTTCTTT	CASSSRGGWTEAFF
NA	TRBJ2-4	TRBV10-3	NA	TGTGCCATCAGGGACTTAGCCAAAAACATTCAGTACTTC	CAIRDLAKNIQYF
TRBD1	TRBJ2-7	TRBV4-3	NA	TGCGCCAGCAGCCGAGTGACAGGGGGAGACGAGCAGTACTTC	CASSRVTGGDEQYF
NA	TRBJ2-7	TRBV7-9	NA	TGTGCCAGCAGCTTAGCGGGAACAGGGCCCTACGAGCAGTACTTC	CASSLAGTGPYEQYF
TRBD1	TRBJ1-6	TRBV6-5	few	TGTGCCAGCAGTACCGACAGGGTTTCTAATTCACCCCTCCACTTT	CASSTDRVSNSPLHF
TRBD1	TRBJ1-2	TRBV10-3	once	TGTGCCATTACGACAGGGGAAGACTATGGCTACACCTTC	CAITTGEDYGYTF
TRBD1	TRBJ2-3	TRBV11-1	NA	TGTGCCAGCAGCGTGGGACAGGGATTTACAGATACGCAGTATTTT	CASSVGQGFTDTQYF
NA	TRBJ1-3	TRBV21-1	NA	TGTGCCAGCCCGAGGGGGCGCCCTAATTTT	CASPRGRPNF
NA	TRBJ2-4	TRBV3-1/TRBV3-2	once	TGTGCCAGCAGCCAAGGGTGGGCGTTGGAATGGTCCAAAAACATTCAGTACTTC	CASSQGWALEWSKNIQYF
TRBD1	TRBJ2-2	TRBV5-1	NA	TGCGCCAGCAGCCCCCCGGGACAGGGGGCGATCGGGGAGCTGTTTTTT	CASSPPGQGAIGELFF
NA	TRBJ1-5	TRBV6-1	once	TGTGCCAGCAGTGAAGTACGGGGAAATCAGCCCCAGCATTTT	CASSEVRGNQPQHF
NA	TRBJ1-5	TRBV19	NA	TGTGCCAGCAGGAGGGGCAGGGACGGACAGCCCCAGCATTTT	CASRRGRDGQPQHF
NA	TRBJ1-1	TRBV19	NA	TGTGCCAGTAGTATAGGGCCTCGGCAGGGTGAAGCTTTCTTT	CASSIGPRQGEAFF
TRBD1	TRBJ1-5	TRBV28	NA	TGTGCCAGCGGAACCGGACAGGGGATCTCTCAGCCCCAGCATTTT	CASGTGQGISQPQHF
NA	TRBJ1-1	TRBV30	NA	TGTGCCTGGGAGCGGTTTGGCAGGGGGAACACTGAAGCTTTCTTT	CAWERFGRGNTEAFF
NA	TRBJ2-5	TRBV12-3/TRBV12-4	NA	TGTGCCAGCAGTTTAGGCAGACAAGAGACCCAGTACTTC	CASSLGRQETQYF
NA	TRBJ1-4	TRBV6-1	NA	TGTGCCAGCAGTGGGATTGGGCCTGCAACTAATGAAAAACTGTTTTTT	CASSGIGPATNEKLFF
NA	TRBJ2-7	TRBV27	NA	TGTGCCAGCAGTCACTCCTACGAGCAGTACTTC	CASSHSYEQYF
NA	TRBJ2-5	TRBV7-9	NA	TGTGCCAGCACCCGAGCGGAGGGACCTAAAGAGACCCAGTACTTC	CASTRAEGPKETQYF
NA	TRBJ2-2	TRBV24-1	NA	TGTGCCACCAGTGATTTGCCGGCAGGGGTGACCGGGGAGCTGTTTTTT	CATSDLPAGVTGELFF
NA	TRBJ2-7	TRBV2	NA	TGTGCCAGCAGATACACAGGTTCCGTGTTGGGATACGAGCAGTACTTC	CASRYTGSVLGYEQYF
TRBD1	TRBJ1-6	TRBV18	NA	TGTGCCAGCTCACCAGGACAGGGAGGGAGCGGACTCCACTTT	CASSPGQGGSGLHF
TRBD1	TRBJ2-7	TRBV6-2/TRBV6-3	NA	TGTGCCAGCAGTCGGCCGGGACAGGGGGCCAACGAGCAGTACTTC	CASSRPGQGANEQYF
NA	TRBJ1-5	TRBV3-1/TRBV3-2	NA	TGTGCCAGCAGCCACACACAAACCCATCAGCCCCAGCATTTT	CASSHTQTHQPQHF
NA	TRBJ1-4	TRBV3-1/TRBV3-2	once	TGTGCCAGCAGCCCCACAGGGACCTTTGATGAAAAACTGTTTTTT	CASSPTGTFDEKLFF
TRBD1	TRBJ2-7	TRBV3-1/TRBV3-2	NA	TGTGCCAGCAGCCAAGTGTGTGGGACAGGAAGCTCCTACGAGCAGTACTTC	CASSQVCGTGSSYEQYF
NA	TRBJ2-7	TRBV19	few	TGTGCCAGTAGTATAGCAGGGGCCTACGAGCAGTACTTC	CASSIAGAYEQYF
NA	TRBJ2-2	TRBV14	NA	TGTGCCAGCAGCCAAGAGGGCAGACACCCTACTACCGGGGAGCTGTTTTTT	CASSQEGRHPTTGELFF
NA	TRBJ2-3	TRBV27	NA	TGTGCCAGCAGTTTACAGGAGGGCTGGTCAGATACGCAGTATTTT	CASSLQEGWSDTQYF
TRBD2	TRBJ2-5	TRBV15	NA	TGTGCCACCAGCCGGATACTAGCGGGGGTTGAGACCCAGTACTTC	CATSRILAGVETQYF
TRBD1	TRBJ2-1	TRBV6-4	NA	TGTGCCAGCAGTGCGGACAGGTTCAATGAGCAGTTCTTC	CASSADRFNEQFF
TRBD1	TRBJ2-4	TRBV7-4	NA	TGTGCCAGATTACTGGGACAGGTGATAGCCAAAAACATTCAGTACTTC	CARLLGQVIAKNIQYF
TRBD1	TRBJ1-1	TRBV7-3	NA	TGTGCCAGCAGCTTAACCGGGACAGTCACTGAAGCTTTCTTT	CASSLTGTVTEAFF
NA	TRBJ1-6	TRBV30	NA	TGTGCCTGGAGCCTCCGGGTTACGTATAATTCACCCCTCCACTTT	CAWSLRVTYNSPLHF
TRBD2	TRBJ2-5	TRBV4-3	NA	TGCGCCAGCAGCCAAGCAACTAGCGGGGGGCTGGAGACCCAGTACTTC	CASSQATSGGLETQYF
NA	TRBJ2-3	TRBV6-1	NA	TGTGCCAGCAGTGAAGCTCTTACTGGTACGCAGTATTTT	CASSEALTGTQYF